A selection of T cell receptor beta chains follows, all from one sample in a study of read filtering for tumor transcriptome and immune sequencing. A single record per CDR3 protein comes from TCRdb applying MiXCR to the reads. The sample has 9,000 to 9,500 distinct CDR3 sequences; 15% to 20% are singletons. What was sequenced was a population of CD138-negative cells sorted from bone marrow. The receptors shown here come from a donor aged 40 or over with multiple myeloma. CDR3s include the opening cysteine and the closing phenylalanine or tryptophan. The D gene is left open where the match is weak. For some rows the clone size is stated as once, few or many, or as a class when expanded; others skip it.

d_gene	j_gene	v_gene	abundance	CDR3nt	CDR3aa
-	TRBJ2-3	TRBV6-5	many	TGTGCCAGCAGAGCCGCAGGGAATGATTGGTATTTT	CASRAAGNDWYF
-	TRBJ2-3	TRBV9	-	TGTGCCAGCAGCGCCCTAGGCACAGATACGCAGTATTTT	CASSALGTDTQYF
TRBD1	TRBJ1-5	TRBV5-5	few	TGTGCCAGCAGCTACAACGACAGGGCCGGTCAGCCCCAGCATTTT	CASSYNDRAGQPQHF
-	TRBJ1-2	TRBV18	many	TGTGCCAGCTCATCCCGGTTCCTTAACTATGGCTACACCTTC	CASSSRFLNYGYTF
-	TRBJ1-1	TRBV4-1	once	TGCGCCTGCAGCCATTTCGGAAACACTGAAGCTTTCTTC	CACSHFGNTEAFF
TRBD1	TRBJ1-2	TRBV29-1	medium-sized	TGCAGCGTAGGACAGGGGCAAGACTATGGCTACACCTTC	CSVGQGQDYGYTF
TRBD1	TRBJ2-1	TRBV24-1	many	TGTGCCACCGGCCCGGGACAGACCCCATACAATGAGCAGTTCTTC	CATGPGQTPYNEQFF
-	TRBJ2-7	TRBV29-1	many	TGCAGCGTTACCACGGGAAGCGAGCAGTACTTC	CSVTTGSEQYF
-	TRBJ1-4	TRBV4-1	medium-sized	TGCGCCAGCAGCCAAGGGCAGGGGGAAAAACTGTTTTTT	CASSQGQGEKLFF
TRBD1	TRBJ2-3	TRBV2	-	TGTGCCAGCAATCGTGCCGGGACAGAAACGTGGGATACTCAGTATTTT	CASNRAGTETWDTQYF
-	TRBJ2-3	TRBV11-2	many	TGTGCCAGCAGCTCCCCCCCAGATACGCAGTATTTT	CASSSPPDTQYF
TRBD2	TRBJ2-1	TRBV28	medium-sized	TGTGCCAGCAGCCCCAATGGACTAGCGTGGAACAATGAGCAGTTCTTC	CASSPNGLAWNNEQFF
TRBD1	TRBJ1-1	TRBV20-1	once	TGCAGTACTAGACCCGACAGGGGGCGCGGGACTGAGGCTTTCTTT	CSTRPDRGRGTEAFF
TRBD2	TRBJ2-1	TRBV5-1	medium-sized	TGCGCCAGCGGCACTAGCGGGGGCTACAATGAGCAGTTCTTC	CASGTSGGYNEQFF
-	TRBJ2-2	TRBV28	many	TGTGCCAGCAGCCGCGACTTGAACACCGGGGAGCTGTTTTTT	CASSRDLNTGELFF
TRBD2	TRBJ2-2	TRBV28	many	TGTGCCAGCAGTTTTGGCGGGGGTAACACCGGGGAGCTGTTTTTT	CASSFGGGNTGELFF
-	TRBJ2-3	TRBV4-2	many	TGTGCCAGCAGCCCTAATGGGGCAGGCCCCGATACGCAGTATTTT	CASSPNGAGPDTQYF
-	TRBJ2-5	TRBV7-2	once	TGTGCCAGCTGCTTCATGGGCGGGGCTGACCAAGAGTCCCAGTACTTC	CASCFMGGADQESQYF
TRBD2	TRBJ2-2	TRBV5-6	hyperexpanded	TGCGCCAGCAGCGGGGGCGTGAGCGCCGGGGAGCTGTTTTTT	CASSGGVSAGELFF
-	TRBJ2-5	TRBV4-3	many	TGCGCCAGCAGCCAAACTGCTGGTTTCCAAGAGACCCAGTACTTC	CASSQTAGFQETQYF
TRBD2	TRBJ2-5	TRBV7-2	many	TGTGCCAGCAGCTTAATGGGGACTAGCGGTTATGAGACCCAGTACTTC	CASSLMGTSGYETQYF
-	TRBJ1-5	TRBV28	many	TGTGCCAGCAGTGACCAGGGCGGCAATCAGCCCCAGCATTTT	CASSDQGGNQPQHF
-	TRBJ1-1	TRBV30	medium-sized	TGTGCCTGGATCGGGCCCTTTAGTGAAGCTTTCTTT	CAWIGPFSEAFF
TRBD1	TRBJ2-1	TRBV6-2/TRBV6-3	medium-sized	TGTGCCAGCAGTAGTAGGACAGGGGGTGAGCAGTTCTTC	CASSSRTGGEQFF
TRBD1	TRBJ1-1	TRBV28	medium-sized	TGTGCCAGCAGTTTGCCCCCCGGGACAGGGGAGGGAGTGAGCACTGAAGCTTTCTTT	CASSLPPGTGEGVSTEAFF
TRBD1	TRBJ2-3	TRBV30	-	TGTGCCTGGAGTAGGGGGCTAAGCACAGATACGCAGTATTTT	CAWSRGLSTDTQYF
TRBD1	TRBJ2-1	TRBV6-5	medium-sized	TGTGCCAGCAGCTTAAGACAGGGATGGTATGAGCAGTTCTTC	CASSLRQGWYEQFF
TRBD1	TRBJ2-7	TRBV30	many	TGTGCCTGGTCCGGGACAGATAGCTCCTACGAGCAGTACTTC	CAWSGTDSSYEQYF
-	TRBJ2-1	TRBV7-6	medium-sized	TGTGCCAGCAGCGCCGAGGCCGGGAACTCCTACAATGAGCAGTTCTTC	CASSAEAGNSYNEQFF
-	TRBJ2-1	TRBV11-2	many	TGTGCCAGCAGCTTAGATCGCGCAGGGGGGGTATACAATGAGCAGTTCTTC	CASSLDRAGGVYNEQFF
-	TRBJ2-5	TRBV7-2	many	TGTGCCAGCAGCCCGGAAGGGACCCCACGTGAGACCCAGTACTTC	CASSPEGTPRETQYF
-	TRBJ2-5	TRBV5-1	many	TGCGCCAGCAGTGAAGGAGAGACCCAGTACTTC	CASSEGETQYF
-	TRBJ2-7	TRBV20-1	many	TGCAGTGCTCACGAGGGGTTGGTGGGGTACGAGCAGTACTTC	CSAHEGLVGYEQYF
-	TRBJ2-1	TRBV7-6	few	TGTGCCAGCAGCGGCCAAATGAGCTCCTACAATGGGCAGTTCTTC	CASSGQMSSYNGQFF
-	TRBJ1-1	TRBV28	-	TGTGCCAGCAGTGGACCGTACACTGAAGCTTTCTTT	CASSGPYTEAFF
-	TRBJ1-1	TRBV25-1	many	TGTGCCAGCAGTGAATATTCGGGGGGTGAAGCTTTCTTT	CASSEYSGGEAFF
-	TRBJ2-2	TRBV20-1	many	TGCAGTGCTCCCTCTACAGGGCCCAACGGGGAGCTGTTTTTT	CSAPSTGPNGELFF
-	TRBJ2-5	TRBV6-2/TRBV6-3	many	TGTGCCAGCAAAAGGGTACAAGAGACCCAGTACTTC	CASKRVQETQYF
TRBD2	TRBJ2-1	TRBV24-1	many	TGTGCCACCAGTGGCTTAAGAGGGACTAGCGGGAGTTTTGAGCAGTTCTTC	CATSGLRGTSGSFEQFF
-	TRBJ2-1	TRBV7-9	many	TGTGCCAGCAGCGATACCCGGGGGAGGGGGGACGGGTACAATGAGCAGTTCTTC	CASSDTRGRGDGYNEQFF
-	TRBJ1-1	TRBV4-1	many	TGCGCCAGCAGCCACCTGGGACTCACGAACACTGAAGCTTTCTTT	CASSHLGLTNTEAFF